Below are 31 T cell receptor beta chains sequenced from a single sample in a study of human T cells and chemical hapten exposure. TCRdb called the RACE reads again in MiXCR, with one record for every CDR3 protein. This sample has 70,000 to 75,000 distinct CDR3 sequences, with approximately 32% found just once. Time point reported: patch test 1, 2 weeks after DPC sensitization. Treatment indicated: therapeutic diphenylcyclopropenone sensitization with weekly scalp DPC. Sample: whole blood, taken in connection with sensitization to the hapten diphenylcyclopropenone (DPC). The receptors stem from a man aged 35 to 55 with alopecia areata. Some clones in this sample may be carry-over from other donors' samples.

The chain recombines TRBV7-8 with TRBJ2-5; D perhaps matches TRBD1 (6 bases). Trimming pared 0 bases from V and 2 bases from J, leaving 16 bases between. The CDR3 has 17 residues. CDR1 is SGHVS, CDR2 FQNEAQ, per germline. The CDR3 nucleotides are TGTGCCAGCAGCTTAGCCGCCGGTTCCAGGGGTCAAGAGACCCAGTACTTC. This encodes CASSLAAGSRGQETQYF.

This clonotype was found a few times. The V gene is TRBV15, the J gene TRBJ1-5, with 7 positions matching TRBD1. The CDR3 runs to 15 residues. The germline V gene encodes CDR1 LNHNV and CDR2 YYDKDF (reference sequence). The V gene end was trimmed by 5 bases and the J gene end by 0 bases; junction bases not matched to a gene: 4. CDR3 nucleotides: TGTGCCACCAGCCAAGGGGGCATTAGCAATCAGCCCCAGCATTTT. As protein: CATSQGGISNQPQHF.

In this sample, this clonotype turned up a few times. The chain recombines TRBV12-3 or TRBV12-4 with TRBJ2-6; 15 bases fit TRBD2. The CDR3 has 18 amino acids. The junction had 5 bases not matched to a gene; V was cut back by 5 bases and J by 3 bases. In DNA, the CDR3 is TGTGCCAGCAGTCCCGGACTAGCGGGAGGGTATGGGGCCAACGTCCTGACTTTC. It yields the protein CASSPGLAGGYGANVLTF.

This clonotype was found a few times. In DNA, the CDR3 is TGCGCCAGCAGCTCCTCCGCAAAACTGTTTTTT. Protein: CASSSSAKLFF. The rearrangement joins TRBV5-1 to TRBJ1-4, with D unclear. This CDR3 has 11 residues. V lost 3 bases and J lost 10, with 7 bases in between. In germline, CDR1 is SGHRS, CDR2 YFSETQ.

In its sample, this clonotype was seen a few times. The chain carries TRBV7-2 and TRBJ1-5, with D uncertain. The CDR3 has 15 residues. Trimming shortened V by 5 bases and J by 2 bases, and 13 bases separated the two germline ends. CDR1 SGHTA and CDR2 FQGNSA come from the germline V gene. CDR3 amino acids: CASSQHAGGNQPQHF. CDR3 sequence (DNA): TGTGCCAGCAGCCAGCACGCCGGGGGCAATCAGCCCCAGCATTTT.

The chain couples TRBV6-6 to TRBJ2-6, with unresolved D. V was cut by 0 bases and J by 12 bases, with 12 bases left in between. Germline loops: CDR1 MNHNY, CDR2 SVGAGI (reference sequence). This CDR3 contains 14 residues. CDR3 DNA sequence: TGTGCCAGCAGTTACTCAACGGTTGGCAGCGTCCTGACTTTC. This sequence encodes CASSYSTVGSVLTF.

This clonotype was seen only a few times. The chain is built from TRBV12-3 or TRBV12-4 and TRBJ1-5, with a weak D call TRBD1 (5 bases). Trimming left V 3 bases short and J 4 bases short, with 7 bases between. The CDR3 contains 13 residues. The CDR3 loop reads CASSFGANQPQHF. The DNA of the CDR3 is TGTGCCAGCAGTTTCGGGGCGAATCAGCCCCAGCATTTT.

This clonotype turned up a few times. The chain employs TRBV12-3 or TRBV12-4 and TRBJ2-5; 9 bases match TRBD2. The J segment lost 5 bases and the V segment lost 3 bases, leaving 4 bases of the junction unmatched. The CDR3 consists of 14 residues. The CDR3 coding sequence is TGTGCCAGCAGTTTGGCGGGAGGGTTGGAGACCCAGTACTTC. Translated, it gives CASSLAGGLETQYF.

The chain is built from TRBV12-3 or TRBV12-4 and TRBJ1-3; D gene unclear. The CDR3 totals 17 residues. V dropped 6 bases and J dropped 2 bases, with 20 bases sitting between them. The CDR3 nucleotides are TGTGCCAGCAGGCTCGGCTTCCGGAGGGTAACTGGAAACACCATATATTTT. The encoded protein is CASRLGFRRVTGNTIYF.

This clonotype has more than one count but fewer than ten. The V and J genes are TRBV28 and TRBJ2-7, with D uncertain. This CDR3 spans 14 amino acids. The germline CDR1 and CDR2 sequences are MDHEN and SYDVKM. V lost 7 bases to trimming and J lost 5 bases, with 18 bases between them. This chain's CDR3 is CASTEGAEPNEQYF. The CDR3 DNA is TGTGCCAGCACTGAAGGCGCGGAACCCAACGAGCAGTACTTC.

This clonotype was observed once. CDR3 loop: CASRTRGAPNEKLFF. In DNA, the CDR3 is TGTGCCAGCAGAACTAGGGGTGCACCTAATGAAAAACTGTTTTTT. The rearrangement joins TRBV6-5 to TRBJ1-4; weak D call: TRBD1 (5 bases). The CDR3 runs to 15 residues. Between the trimmed V and J ends, which lost 6 bases and 3 bases, there was a span of 14 bases. Germline V lookup: CDR1 MNHEY, CDR2 SVGAGI.

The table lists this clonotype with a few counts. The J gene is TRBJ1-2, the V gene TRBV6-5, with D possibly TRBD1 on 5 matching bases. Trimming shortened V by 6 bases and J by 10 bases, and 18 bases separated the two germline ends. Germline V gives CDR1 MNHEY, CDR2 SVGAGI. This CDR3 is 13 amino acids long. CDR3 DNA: TGTGCCAGCAGCCCCCCAGGGCTTCTGGTCTACACCTTC. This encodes CASSPPGLLVYTF.

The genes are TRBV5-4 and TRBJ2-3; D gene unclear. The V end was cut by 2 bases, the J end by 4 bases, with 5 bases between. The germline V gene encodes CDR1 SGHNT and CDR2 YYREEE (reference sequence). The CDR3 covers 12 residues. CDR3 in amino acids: CASSFLADTQYF. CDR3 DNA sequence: TGTGCCAGCAGCTTCCTAGCAGATACGCAGTATTTT. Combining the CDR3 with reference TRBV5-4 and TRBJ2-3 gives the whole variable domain ETGVTQSPTHLIKTRGQQVTLRCSSQSGHNTVSWYQQALGQGPQFIFQYYREEENGRGNFPPRFSGLQFPNYSSELNVNALELDDSALYLCASSFLADTQYFGPGTRLTVL.

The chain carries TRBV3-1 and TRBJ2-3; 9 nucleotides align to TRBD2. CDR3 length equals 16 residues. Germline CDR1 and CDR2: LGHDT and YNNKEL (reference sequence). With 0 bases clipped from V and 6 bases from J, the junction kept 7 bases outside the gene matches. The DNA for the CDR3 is TGTGCCAGCAGCCAAGATCCCGGTAGCGGGAGTGATACGCAGTATTTT. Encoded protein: CASSQDPGSGSDTQYF.

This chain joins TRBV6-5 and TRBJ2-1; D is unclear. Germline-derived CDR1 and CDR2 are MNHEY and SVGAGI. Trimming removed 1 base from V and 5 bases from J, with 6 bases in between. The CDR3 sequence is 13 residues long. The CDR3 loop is CASSYWQDNEQFF. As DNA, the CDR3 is TGTGCCAGCAGTTACTGGCAGGACAATGAGCAGTTCTTC.

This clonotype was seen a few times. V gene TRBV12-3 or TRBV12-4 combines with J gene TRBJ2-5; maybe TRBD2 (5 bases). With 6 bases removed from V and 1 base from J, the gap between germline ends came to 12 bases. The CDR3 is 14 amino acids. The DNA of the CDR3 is TGTGCCAGCAGATACACGGGGAGCCAAGAGACCCAGTACTTC. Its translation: CASRYTGSQETQYF.

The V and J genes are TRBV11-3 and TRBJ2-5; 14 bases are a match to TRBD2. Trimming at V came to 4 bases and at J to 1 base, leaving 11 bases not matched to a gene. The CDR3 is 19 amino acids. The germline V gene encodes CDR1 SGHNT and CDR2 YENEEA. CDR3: CASSSRTSGRKEGQETQYF. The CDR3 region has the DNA TGTGCCAGCAGCTCTCGGACTAGCGGGAGGAAGGAGGGCCAAGAGACCCAGTACTTC.

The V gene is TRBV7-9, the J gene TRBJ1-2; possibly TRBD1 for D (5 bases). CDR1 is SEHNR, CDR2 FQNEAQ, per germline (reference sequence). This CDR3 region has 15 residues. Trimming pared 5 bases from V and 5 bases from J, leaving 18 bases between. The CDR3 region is CASSPGDRAGYGYTF. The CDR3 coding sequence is TGTGCCAGCAGCCCTGGGGACCGCGCGGGGTATGGCTACACCTTC.

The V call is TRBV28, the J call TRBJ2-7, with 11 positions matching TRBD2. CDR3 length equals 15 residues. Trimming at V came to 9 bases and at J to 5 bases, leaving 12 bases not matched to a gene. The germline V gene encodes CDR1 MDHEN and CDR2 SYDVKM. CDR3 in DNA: TGTGCCAGTCGTCTTATAGCGGGAGGGCCCCACGAGCAGTACTTC. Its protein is CASRLIAGGPHEQYF.

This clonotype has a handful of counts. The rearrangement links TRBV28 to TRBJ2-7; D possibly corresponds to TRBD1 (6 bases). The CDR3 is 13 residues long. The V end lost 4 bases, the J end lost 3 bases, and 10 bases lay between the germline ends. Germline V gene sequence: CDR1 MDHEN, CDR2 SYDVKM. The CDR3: CASSWGQNYEQYF. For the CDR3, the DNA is TGTGCCAGCAGTTGGGGACAAAACTACGAGCAGTACTTC.

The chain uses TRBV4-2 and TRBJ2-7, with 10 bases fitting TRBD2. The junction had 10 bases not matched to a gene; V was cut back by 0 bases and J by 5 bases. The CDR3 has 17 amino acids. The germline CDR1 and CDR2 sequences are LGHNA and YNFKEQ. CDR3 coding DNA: TGTGCCAGCAGCCAAGACGGCTCAAGCGGGAGGGCCAACGAGCAGTACTTC. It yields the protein CASSQDGSSGRANEQYF.

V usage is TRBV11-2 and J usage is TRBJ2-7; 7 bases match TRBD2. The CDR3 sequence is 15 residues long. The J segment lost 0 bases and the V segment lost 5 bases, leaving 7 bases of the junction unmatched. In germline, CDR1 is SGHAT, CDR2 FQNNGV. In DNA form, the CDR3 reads TGTGCCAGCAGCCATTCGGGACTACCCTCCTACGAGCAGTACTTC. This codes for CASSHSGLPSYEQYF. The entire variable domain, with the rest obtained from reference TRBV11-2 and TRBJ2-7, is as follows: EAGVAQSPRYKIIEKRQSVAFWCNPISGHATLYWYQQILGQGPKLLIQFQNNGVVDDSQLPKDRFSAERLKGVDSTLKIQPAKLEDSAVYLCASSHSGLPSYEQYFGPGTRLTVT.

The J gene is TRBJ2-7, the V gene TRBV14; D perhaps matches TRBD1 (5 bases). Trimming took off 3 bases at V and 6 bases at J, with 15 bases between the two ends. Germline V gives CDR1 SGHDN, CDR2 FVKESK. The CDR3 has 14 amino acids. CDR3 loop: CASSHNSDTAEQYF. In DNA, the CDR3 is TGTGCCAGCAGCCATAATTCGGACACGGCCGAGCAGTACTTC.

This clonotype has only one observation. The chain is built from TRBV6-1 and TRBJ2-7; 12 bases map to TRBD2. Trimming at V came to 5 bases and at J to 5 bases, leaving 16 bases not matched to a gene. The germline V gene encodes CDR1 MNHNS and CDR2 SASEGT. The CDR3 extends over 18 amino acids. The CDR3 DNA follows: TGTGCCAGCAGTCTACAGGCGATACCGACTAGCGGGAGCGACGAGCAGTACTTC. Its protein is CASSLQAIPTSGSDEQYF.

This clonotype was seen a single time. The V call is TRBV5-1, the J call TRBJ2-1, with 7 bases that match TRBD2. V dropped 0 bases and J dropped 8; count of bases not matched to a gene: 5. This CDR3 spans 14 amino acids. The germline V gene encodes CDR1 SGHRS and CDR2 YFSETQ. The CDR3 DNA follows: TGCGCCAGCAGCTTGGAAGGGAGGGCCTATGAGCAGTTCTTC. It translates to CASSLEGRAYEQFF.

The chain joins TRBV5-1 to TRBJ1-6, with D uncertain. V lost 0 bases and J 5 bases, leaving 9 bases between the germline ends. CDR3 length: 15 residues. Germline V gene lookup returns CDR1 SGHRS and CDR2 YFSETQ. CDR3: CASSLATDNNSPLHF. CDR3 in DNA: TGCGCCAGCAGCTTGGCAACAGATAATAATTCACCCCTCCACTTT. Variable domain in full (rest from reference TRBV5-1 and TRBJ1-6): KAGVTQTPRYLIKTRGQQVTLSCSPISGHRSVSWYQQTPGQGLQFLFEYFSETQRNKGNFPGRFSGRQFSNSRSEMNVSTLELGDSALYLCASSLATDNNSPLHFGNGTRLTVT.

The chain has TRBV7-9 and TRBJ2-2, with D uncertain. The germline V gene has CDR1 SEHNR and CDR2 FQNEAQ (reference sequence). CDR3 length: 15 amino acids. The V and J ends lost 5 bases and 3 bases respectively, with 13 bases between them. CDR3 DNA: TGTGCCAGCAGCCCCCCACCGATCGACACCGGGGAGCTGTTTTTT. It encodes CASSPPPIDTGELFF.

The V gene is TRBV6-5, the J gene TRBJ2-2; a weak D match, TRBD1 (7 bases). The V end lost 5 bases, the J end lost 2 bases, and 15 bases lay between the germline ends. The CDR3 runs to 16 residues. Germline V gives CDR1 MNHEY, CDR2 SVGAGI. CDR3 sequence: CASSRRGQLNTGELFF. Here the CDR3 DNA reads TGTGCCAGCAGTAGGCGGGGACAGCTAAACACCGGGGAGCTGTTTTTT.

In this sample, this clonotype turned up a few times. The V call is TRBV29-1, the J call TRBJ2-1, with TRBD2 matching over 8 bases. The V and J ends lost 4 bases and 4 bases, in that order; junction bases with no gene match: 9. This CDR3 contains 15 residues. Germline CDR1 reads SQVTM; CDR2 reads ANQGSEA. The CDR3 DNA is TGCAGCGTTGTTGCCGTAGCGGGGATTTACAATGAGCAGTTCTTC. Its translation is CSVVAVAGIYNEQFF.

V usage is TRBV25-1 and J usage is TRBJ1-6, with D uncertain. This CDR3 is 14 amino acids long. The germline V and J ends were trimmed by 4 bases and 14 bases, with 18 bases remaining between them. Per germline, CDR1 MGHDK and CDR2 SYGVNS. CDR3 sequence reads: CASSADTDGWSLHF. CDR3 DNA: TGTGCCAGCAGTGCCGACACGGATGGCTGGTCCCTCCACTTT.

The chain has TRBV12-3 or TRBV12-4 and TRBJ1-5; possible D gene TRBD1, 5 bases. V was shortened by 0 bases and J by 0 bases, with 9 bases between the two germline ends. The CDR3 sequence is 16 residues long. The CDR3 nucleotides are TGTGCCAGCAGTTTAGCGTGGGGCTATAGCAATCAGCCCCAGCATTTT. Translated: CASSLAWGYSNQPQHF.